This T cell receptor beta chain was obtained from a study of regulatory T cells in long-lasting Graves disease. With iRepertoire HTBI primers and Arm-PCR of CDR3 regions, TCR beta libraries were built. MiXCR, applied by TCRdb to the multiplex PCR reads, yields one record per CDR3 protein. The table has 410,000 or so distinct CDR3 sequences, about 15% seen once. The V gene end was trimmed by 7 bases and the J gene end by 2 bases; junction bases not matched to a gene: 11. This CDR3 comprises 18 residues. Study-wide findings and caveats: Persistent Graves' patients showed less TCR diversity than newly diagnosed ones.

About this clonotype: What it binds is unknown.

The time point was: newly diagnosed GD, antithyroid drugs for less than 3 months. Construction of the TCR library relied on RNA isolated from PBMCs. The same sample was also studied in work on T cells in Graves' hyperthyroidism and ophthalmopathy. That report adds: TCR CDR3 underwent first-round RT-PCR with the HTBI primer set. Most clonotypes expanded in the thyroid (above 0.001) were also present in blood.

This chain connects TRBV12-3 or TRBV12-4 to TRBJ2-3; 14 nucleotides agree with TRBD2. This TCR came from a woman younger than 45 with Graves disease. Sequences were derived from peripheral blood mononuclear cells (PBMCs), sampled at new diagnosis, from a patient treated with antithyroid drugs. CDR3 bases: TGTGCCAGCATCCCGACTAGCGGGAGGGCCAGTATCACAGATACGCAGTATTTT. Translating it yields CASIPTSGRASITDTQYF.